Listed below are T cell receptor beta chains from one sample, sequenced in a study of T cells in Graves' hyperthyroidism and ophthalmopathy. TCRdb re-called the multiplex PCR reads with MiXCR, one entry per CDR3 protein. The sample contains more than 550,000 distinct CDR3 sequences, 17% of which appear only once. The sample was blood. The source is a man over 45 with Graves' hyperthyroidism. CDR3s include the opening cysteine and the closing phenylalanine or tryptophan. A D gene is named only where the DNA matches it firmly. Clone size appears in some rows only: once, few, many, or a class for an expanded clone.

abundance: many; d_gene: TRBD1; j_gene: TRBJ1-3; v_gene: TRBV30; CDR3nt: TGTGCCTGGAAGACAGGGGCTGGAAACACCATATATTTT; CDR3aa: CAWKTGAGNTIYF
abundance: many; d_gene: TRBD2; j_gene: TRBJ2-7; v_gene: TRBV27; CDR3nt: TGTGCCAGCAGTTTACGACTAGCGGGATACGAGCAGTACTTC; CDR3aa: CASSLRLAGYEQYF
abundance: .; d_gene: .; j_gene: TRBJ2-3; v_gene: TRBV19; CDR3nt: TGTGCCAATACCGCCGGTCCGGGACCTTGTCCCAGCACAGATACGCAGTATTTT; CDR3aa: CANTAGPGPCPSTDTQYF
abundance: many; d_gene: .; j_gene: TRBJ2-1; v_gene: TRBV5-6; CDR3nt: TGTGCCAGCAGCTTTCTCCAGGGCAATGAGCAGTTCTTC; CDR3aa: CASSFLQGNEQFF
abundance: .; d_gene: TRBD2; j_gene: TRBJ2-7; v_gene: TRBV3-1; CDR3nt: TGTGCCAGCAGCCAGCAGCGGGGAATCGCCGAGCAGTACTTC; CDR3aa: CASSQQRGIAEQYF
abundance: many; d_gene: TRBD2; j_gene: TRBJ2-1; v_gene: TRBV3-1; CDR3nt: TGTGCCACCCGACTAGCGGGAGGAGTAGATGAGCAGTTCTTC; CDR3aa: CATRLAGGVDEQFF
abundance: .; d_gene: .; j_gene: TRBJ1-2; v_gene: TRBV13; CDR3nt: TGTGCCAGCAGCTTAGGCGGCGTCGGGAGCGGGGCTGACTATGGCTACACCTTC; CDR3aa: CASSLGGVGSGADYGYTF
abundance: many; d_gene: .; j_gene: TRBJ1-3; v_gene: TRBV2; CDR3nt: TGTGCCAGCAGTGGACAGGCTGGAAACACCATATATTTT; CDR3aa: CASSGQAGNTIYF
abundance: many; d_gene: .; j_gene: TRBJ1-5; v_gene: TRBV28; CDR3nt: TGTGCCAGCAGTTTATGGGCAGGGATCGTCAATCAGCCCCAGCATTTT; CDR3aa: CASSLWAGIVNQPQHF
abundance: .; d_gene: .; j_gene: TRBJ1-1; v_gene: TRBV7-9; CDR3nt: TGTGCCAGCAGCTCGGGGCCCCCAGGGACTAACACTGAAGCTTTCTTT; CDR3aa: CASSSGPPGTNTEAFF
abundance: many; d_gene: TRBD1; j_gene: TRBJ2-2; v_gene: TRBV28; CDR3nt: TGTGCCAGCAGGACAGGGTCGAGGACCGGGGAGCTGTTTTTT; CDR3aa: CASRTGSRTGELFF
abundance: .; d_gene: .; j_gene: TRBJ2-3; v_gene: TRBV13; CDR3nt: TGTGCCAGCAGCACTCGTCCGACTGTAGATACGCAGTATTTT; CDR3aa: CASSTRPTVDTQYF
abundance: .; d_gene: .; j_gene: TRBJ1-4; v_gene: TRBV2; CDR3nt: TGTGCCAGCAGTGAAGCGCAGGCAGCAACTAATGAAAAACTGTTTTTT; CDR3aa: CASSEAQAATNEKLFF
abundance: many; d_gene: TRBD1; j_gene: TRBJ1-4; v_gene: TRBV9; CDR3nt: TGTGCCAGCAGCTCGGGACAGGGGGCCCAAGGTGAAAAACTGTTTTTT; CDR3aa: CASSSGQGAQGEKLFF
abundance: many; d_gene: TRBD2; j_gene: TRBJ2-7; v_gene: TRBV28; CDR3nt: TGTGCCAGCAGTCGGACTAGCGGGGGCCTGTACGAGCAGTACTTC; CDR3aa: CASSRTSGGLYEQYF
abundance: .; d_gene: TRBD2; j_gene: TRBJ2-1; v_gene: TRBV10-3; CDR3nt: TGTGCCATCAGTGCGACTAGCGGGAGAAGGAATGAGCAGTTCTTC; CDR3aa: CAISATSGRRNEQFF
abundance: .; d_gene: .; j_gene: TRBJ2-3; v_gene: TRBV11-3; CDR3nt: TGTGCCAGCAGCTTAGCGGGAGCTAGAACGCAGTATTTT; CDR3aa: CASSLAGARTQYF
abundance: many; d_gene: .; j_gene: TRBJ1-5; v_gene: TRBV28; CDR3nt: TGTGCCAGCAGTTTATCCGGTAGCCATCAGCCCCAGCATTTT; CDR3aa: CASSLSGSHQPQHF
abundance: .; d_gene: .; j_gene: TRBJ2-2; v_gene: TRBV10-3; CDR3nt: TGTGCCATCAGTGAGTCGATGACAGCGGACACCGGGGAGCTGTTTTTT; CDR3aa: CAISESMTADTGELFF
abundance: .; d_gene: .; j_gene: TRBJ2-5; v_gene: TRBV29-1; CDR3nt: TGCAGCGTTGAAGAGACCCAGTACTTC; CDR3aa: CSVEETQYF
abundance: many; d_gene: TRBD1; j_gene: TRBJ2-7; v_gene: TRBV11-1; CDR3nt: TGTGCCAGCAGCTTGGGCCGGGACAGGTGGGGCTACGAGCAGTACTTC; CDR3aa: CASSLGRDRWGYEQYF
abundance: few; d_gene: .; j_gene: TRBJ2-6; v_gene: TRBV7-9; CDR3nt: TGTGCCGGCAGCCCTGCTCGTCCTGGGGCCAACGTCCTGACTTTC; CDR3aa: CAGSPARPGANVLTF
abundance: .; d_gene: .; j_gene: TRBJ2-1; v_gene: TRBV6-1; CDR3nt: TGTGCCAGCAGTGAAGGTTTTAGGGGGAGGGACGGCAATGAGCAGTTCTTC; CDR3aa: CASSEGFRGRDGNEQFF
abundance: .; d_gene: .; j_gene: TRBJ1-2; v_gene: TRBV6-5; CDR3nt: TGTGCCAGCAGTTACTCAAGGGAGGGTGGCTACACCTTC; CDR3aa: CASSYSREGGYTF
abundance: few; d_gene: .; j_gene: TRBJ2-3; v_gene: TRBV30; CDR3nt: TGTGCCTGGAGTCCCCCACAGGGCACAGATACGCAGTATTTT; CDR3aa: CAWSPPQGTDTQYF
abundance: .; d_gene: TRBD2; j_gene: TRBJ2-1; v_gene: TRBV11-2; CDR3nt: TGTGCCAGCAGCTTAAATTTTCAGAACCAGGCGTTCGGCGGGAGGTTCCATGAGCAGTTCTTC; CDR3aa: CASSLNFQNQAFGGRFHEQFF
abundance: few; d_gene: TRBD2; j_gene: TRBJ2-3; v_gene: TRBV9; CDR3nt: TGTGCCAGCAGCGTAAGCGGGGATACAGATACGCAGTATTTT; CDR3aa: CASSVSGDTDTQYF